This entry lists 5 T cell receptor beta chains sequenced from one sample in a study of blood T cell repertoires in COVID-19. Measured with immunoSEQ multiplex PCR; TCRdb has only the in-frame clones, and not every one. The table shows about 330,000 clones, with roughly 89% occurring only once. Specimen: peripheral blood. Source of these receptors: a young man with COVID-19, enrolled during active disease.

The V and J genes are TRBV9 and TRBJ2-5; weak D call: TRBD2 (6 bases). Germline assignment: CDR1 SGDLS and CDR2 YYNGEE. The germline V and J ends were trimmed by 4 bases and 1 base, with 8 bases remaining between them. The CDR3 spans 13 residues. The CDR3 sequence is CASSRGFQETQYF. In DNA form, the CDR3 reads TGTGCCAGCAGCCGGGGGTTCCAAGAGACCCAGTACTTC.

The J gene is TRBJ1-5, the V gene TRBV7-2, with D perhaps TRBD1 (6 bases). Germline CDR1 SGHTA, CDR2 FQGNSA. V was pared by 3 bases and J by 6 bases, with 15 bases between. The CDR3 has 15 amino acids. Here the CDR3 DNA reads TGTGCCAGCAGCTTCGAAACAGGGTACCCTCAGCCCCAGCATTTT. As protein: CASSFETGYPQPQHF.

V and J are TRBV6-5 and TRBJ2-7, with 9 bases that match TRBD1. V was pared by 0 bases and J by 5 bases, with 2 bases of the junction left unmatched. Germline V gene sequence: CDR1 MNHEY, CDR2 SVGAGI. This CDR3 region has 14 residues. CDR3: CASSYSGTGNEQYF. The DNA for the CDR3 is TGTGCCAGCAGTTACTCCGGGACAGGGAACGAGCAGTACTTC.

The chain combines TRBV4-2 with TRBJ1-5; the D is unclear. Germline V gene sequence: CDR1 LGHNA, CDR2 YNFKEQ. This CDR3 is built from 14 residues. Trimming cost V 0 bases and J 1 base, with 4 bases left between them. The CDR3 DNA sequence: TGTGCCAGCAGCCAAGATGGCAGCAATCAGCCCCAGCATTTT. Translated: CASSQDGSNQPQHF.

This chain links TRBV28 with TRBJ2-6, with D possibly being TRBD2 (6 bases). Germline lookup yields CDR1 MDHEN and CDR2 SYDVKM. The length of the CDR3 is 15 residues. Trimming took off 6 bases at V and 1 base at J, with 10 bases between the two ends. CDR3 nucleotide sequence: TGTGCCAGCAGACTTCGGGGGTCTGGGGCCAACGTCCTGACTTTC. Its translation: CASRLRGSGANVLTF. The entire variable domain, with the rest obtained from reference TRBV28 and TRBJ2-6, is as follows: DVKVTQSSRYLVKRTGEKVFLECVQDMDHENMFWYRQDPGLGLRLIYFSYDVKMKEKGDIPEGYSVSREKKERFSLILESASTNQTSMYLCASRLRGSGANVLTFGAGSRLTVL.